A few counts support the clone carrying this T cell receptor beta chain. The antigen remains undetermined. Sequenced material consisted of expressed TCRB transcripts (all of the isolated RNA was reverse transcribed). Profiling relied on immunoSEQ multiplex PCR, and the TCRdb table lists in-frame clones only, not all of them. The sample lists about half a million clones, 11% seen once, with 0.035% to 0.05% in the top ten. The sample originates from a study of beta chain features in type 1 diabetes. Study-wide findings and caveats: Any PCR bias toward short templates would affect both groups alike.

Sorted cells reached over 95% purity in every population. V dropped 5 bases and J dropped 4 bases, with 22 bases sitting between them. The CDR3 totals 17 residues. CDR1 SGHTA and CDR2 FQGTGA come from the germline V gene. This clonotype was obtained from a woman aged 18 to 35 in good health. This chain joins TRBV7-3 and TRBJ2-3; possible D gene TRBD2, 7 bases. Specimen: naive CD4+ T cells from blood. DNA of the CDR3: TGTGCCAGCAGCCAGGGGAGGGGCCTAAGGGTATCAGATACGCAGTATTTT. It translates to CASSQGRGLRVSDTQYF.